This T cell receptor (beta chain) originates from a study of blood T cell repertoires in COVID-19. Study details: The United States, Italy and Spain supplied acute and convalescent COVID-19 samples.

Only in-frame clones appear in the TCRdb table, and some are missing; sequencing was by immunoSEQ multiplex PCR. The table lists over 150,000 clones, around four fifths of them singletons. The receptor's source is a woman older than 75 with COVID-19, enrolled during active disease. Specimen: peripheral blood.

CDR3 DNA: TGCGCCAGCAGCGATAAGGGGACAGGGGCCACTGAAGCTTTCTTT. Its protein product is CASSDKGTGATEAFF. The V and J genes are TRBV10-1 and TRBJ1-1; TRBD1 agrees at 10 bases. The trim removed 6 bases at V and 4 bases at J, leaving 8 bases unmatched. The CDR3 consists of 15 residues. Germline loops: CDR1 WNHNN, CDR2 SYGVQD (reference sequence).